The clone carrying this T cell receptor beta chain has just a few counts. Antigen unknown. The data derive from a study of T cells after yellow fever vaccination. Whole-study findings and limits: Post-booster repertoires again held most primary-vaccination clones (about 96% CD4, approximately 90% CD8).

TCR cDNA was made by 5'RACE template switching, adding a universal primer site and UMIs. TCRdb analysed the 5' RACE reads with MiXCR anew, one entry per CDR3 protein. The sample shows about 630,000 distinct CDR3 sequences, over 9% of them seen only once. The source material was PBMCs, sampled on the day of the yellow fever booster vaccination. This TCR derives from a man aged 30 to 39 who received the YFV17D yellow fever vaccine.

The CDR3 region is CASSRGGTGADGEQYF. The CDR3 region has the DNA TGTGCCAGCAGCCGGGGCGGAACGGGGGCGGACGGCGAGCAGTACTTC. The rearrangement uses TRBV7-6 and TRBJ2-7; D tentatively fits TRBD1 or TRBD2 (6 bases each). Germline V lookup: CDR1 SGHVS, CDR2 FNYEAQ. This CDR3 is built from 16 residues. V was trimmed by 5 bases and J by 6 bases, leaving 23 bases between them.